What follows are 16 T cell receptor beta chains derived from one specimen sequenced in a study of blood T cell repertoires in COVID-19. Data came from immunoSEQ multiplex PCR; TCRdb stores just in-frame clones and leaves some out. The repertoire has some 390,000 clones, roughly 90% of them found once; the top ten carry around 1.7%. The specimen was PBMCs or T cells enriched from blood (not recorded which). These receptors came from a young woman who had recovered from COVID-19.

The chain carries TRBV10-2 and TRBJ2-1, with TRBD1 identical over 9 bases. Unmatched junction bases numbered 7, after V lost 5 bases and J lost 2 bases. CDR1 is WSHSY, CDR2 SAAADI, per germline. The CDR3 contains 16 residues. DNA for the CDR3: TGCGCCAGCAGTCGAACCGGGACAGGGACCTACAATGAGCAGTTCTTC. It codes for CASSRTGTGTYNEQFF.

The chain is built from TRBV10-1 and TRBJ2-3; 8 bases are shared with TRBD2. CDR1 WNHNN and CDR2 SYGVQD come from the germline V gene (reference sequence). The CDR3 is 16 residues long. Trimming at V came to 6 bases and at J to 7 bases, leaving 15 bases not matched to a gene. The CDR3 spells CASSEGSGSGQNTQYF. The CDR3 DNA sequence: TGCGCCAGCAGCGAGGGCAGCGGGAGCGGGCAGAATACGCAGTATTTT.

This clone was observed once. Written as DNA, the CDR3 is TGTGCCATCTGGGACAGGAACTACGAGCAGTACTTC. Protein product: CAIWDRNYEQYF. The chain couples TRBV10-3 to TRBJ2-7, with 8 bases that match TRBD1. The CDR3 runs to 12 residues. With V trimmed by 8 bases and J by 3 bases, 3 bases remained unmatched. In germline, CDR1 is ENHRY, CDR2 SYGVKD.

This sequence joins TRBV9 and TRBJ1-1; D is possibly TRBD1 (5 bases). V was cut by 0 bases and J by 1 base, with 10 bases left in between. CDR1 and CDR2 from the germline V gene are SGDLS and YYNGEE. The CDR3 runs to 15 residues. Here the CDR3 reads CASSVAGHPNTEAFF. In DNA form, the CDR3 reads TGTGCCAGCAGCGTAGCTGGACACCCGAACACTGAAGCTTTCTTT.

The V call is TRBV24-1, the J call TRBJ2-2, with D maybe TRBD1 (6 bases). Germline lookup yields CDR1 KGHDR and CDR2 SFDVKD. The CDR3 consists of 14 residues. Between the trimmed V and J ends, which lost 6 bases and 3 bases, there was a span of 10 bases. As DNA, the CDR3 is TGTGCCACCAGTTCAGGGGCGGACACCGGGGAGCTGTTTTTT. Translated, it gives CATSSGADTGELFF.

V and J are TRBV7-9 and TRBJ2-2, with D maybe TRBD2 (6 bases). V was pared by 5 bases and J by 5 bases, with 9 bases between. This CDR3 has 13 residues. Germline V lookup: CDR1 SEHNR, CDR2 FQNEAQ (reference sequence). The CDR3 sequence is CASSTGRTGELFF. CDR3 nucleotides: TGTGCCAGCAGCACTGGGAGGACCGGGGAGCTGTTTTTT.

This chain's CDR3 is CAWRGGLYEQYF. In nucleotides, the CDR3 is TGTGCCTGGAGGGGGGGGCTCTACGAGCAGTACTTC. The gene calls are TRBV30 and TRBJ2-7; possible D gene TRBD2, 7 bases. With 3 bases removed from V and 3 bases from J, the gap between germline ends came to 9 bases. Germline values: CDR1 GTSNPN, CDR2 SVGIG (reference sequence). The CDR3 covers 12 residues.

CDR3 DNA sequence: TGTGCCAGCAGGGTCAGGGGGCCCTATGGCTACACCTTC. Its translation: CASRVRGPYGYTF. The V call is TRBV2, the J call TRBJ1-2; the match to TRBD1 covers 8 bases. The CDR3 sequence is 13 residues long. Trimming cost V 6 bases and J 4 bases; bases outside gene matches: 4. Germline assignment: CDR1 SNHLY and CDR2 FYNNEI.

This chain uses TRBV4-1 with TRBJ2-2, with 9 nucleotides matching TRBD2. CDR3 size: 15 residues. Germline V gene sequence: CDR1 MGHRA, CDR2 YSYEKL. After removal of 7 bases from V and 5 bases from J, the junction contained 8 bases not matched to a gene. The CDR3 sequence: CASTGSGSATGELFF. In DNA form, the CDR3 reads TGCGCCAGCACGGGTAGCGGGAGTGCTACCGGGGAGCTGTTTTTT.

The V call is TRBV3-1 (or the pseudogene TRBV3-2), the J call TRBJ1-4; the match to TRBD1 covers 7 bases. V dropped 0 bases and J dropped 6; count of bases not matched to a gene: 4. This CDR3 has 15 residues. Per the germline V gene, CDR1 is LGHDT and CDR2 is YNNKEL (reference sequence). The CDR3 sequence: CASSQDAGGDEKLFF. The CDR3 DNA reads as TGTGCCAGCAGCCAAGATGCAGGGGGTGATGAAAAACTGTTTTTT.

This clone came up once. The CDR3 nucleotides read TGTGCCAGCAGCCAAGCAGGCCACGAGCAGTACTTC. As protein: CASSQAGHEQYF. The chain is built from TRBV3-1 (or the pseudogene TRBV3-2) and TRBJ2-7; D uncertain. This CDR3 is 12 amino acids long. Germline V gene sequence: CDR1 LGHDT, CDR2 YNNKEL (reference sequence). V lost 1 base and J lost 5, with 6 bases in between.

The rearrangement uses TRBV28 and TRBJ1-3, with a weak D call TRBD1 (5 bases). CDR3 length equals 15 residues. V lost 6 bases, J lost 0 bases, and 12 bases lay in between. CDR1 is MDHEN, CDR2 SYDVKM, per germline. CDR3 DNA: TGTGCCAGCAGCAAGCACACAGGCTCTGGAAACACCATATATTTT. Translating it yields CASSKHTGSGNTIYF.

This chain joins TRBV5-1 and TRBJ2-7, with a possible D match to TRBD1 (5 bases). V was shortened by 4 bases and J by 4 bases, with 21 bases between the two germline ends. CDR3 length: 16 amino acids. In germline, CDR1 is SGHRS, CDR2 YFSETQ. CDR3 bases: TGCGCCAGCAGCCTCAGACTGGAGACAGTTGATTACGAGCAGTACTTC. Its translation is CASSLRLETVDYEQYF.

V and J are TRBV15 and TRBJ1-1; a weak D match, TRBD1 (5 bases). The CDR3 is made up of 16 amino acids. Trimming cost V 0 bases and J 4 bases, with 15 bases left between them. The germline V gene encodes CDR1 LNHNV and CDR2 YYDKDF (reference sequence). The CDR3 DNA reads TGTGCCACCAGCAGAGATAGCAGGGTGCGGATCACTGAAGCTTTCTTT. This gives the protein CATSRDSRVRITEAFF.

The chain is built from TRBV6-5 and TRBJ2-5; D is possibly TRBD1 (6 bases). This CDR3 contains 14 residues. V was trimmed by 8 bases and J by 2 bases, leaving 15 bases between them. Germline CDR1 and CDR2: MNHEY and SVGAGI. CDR3 DNA sequence: TGTGCCAGCGCCTTCGGACAGTTACAAGAGACCCAGTACTTC. Protein: CASAFGQLQETQYF.

This clone was recorded only once. CDR3 bases: TGTGCCAGCAGTTTACCGACCGTGACTAGCGGGAGGCCACCGATGGGGCCCTACGAGCAGTACTTC. Protein sequence: CASSLPTVTSGRPPMGPYEQYF. The chain links TRBV28 to TRBJ2-7, with 13 bases lining up with TRBD2. CDR3 length equals 22 residues. Germline assignment: CDR1 MDHEN and CDR2 SYDVKM. The J segment lost 2 bases and the V segment lost 2 bases, leaving 21 bases of the junction unmatched.